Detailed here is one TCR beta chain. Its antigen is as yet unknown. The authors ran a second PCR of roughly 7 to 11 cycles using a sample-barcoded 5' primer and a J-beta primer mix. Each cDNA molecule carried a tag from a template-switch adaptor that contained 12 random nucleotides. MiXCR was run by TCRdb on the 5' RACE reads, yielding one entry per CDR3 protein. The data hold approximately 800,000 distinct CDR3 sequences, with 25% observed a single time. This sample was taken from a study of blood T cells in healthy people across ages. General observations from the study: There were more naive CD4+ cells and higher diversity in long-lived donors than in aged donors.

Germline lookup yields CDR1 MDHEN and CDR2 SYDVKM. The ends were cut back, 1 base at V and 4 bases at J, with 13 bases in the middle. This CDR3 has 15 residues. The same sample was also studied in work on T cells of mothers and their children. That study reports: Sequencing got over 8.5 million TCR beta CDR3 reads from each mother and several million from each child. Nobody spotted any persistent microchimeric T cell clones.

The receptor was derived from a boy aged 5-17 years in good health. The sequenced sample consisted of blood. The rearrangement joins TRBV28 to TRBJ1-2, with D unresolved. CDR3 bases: TGTGCCAGCAGTTTATTTGGAGGGCTTACCTATGGCTACACCTTC. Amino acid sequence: CASSLFGGLTYGYTF.